This paragraph covers one T cell receptor beta chain sequence. This receptor's antigen is unknown. From each donor, a roughly 2.5 ml peripheral blood sample was collected into PAXgene tubes and stored at -80 degrees C. Without any T cell sorting, total RNA was extracted from whole blood using the PAXgene blood miRNA kit on an automated QIAcube. Deep TCRalpha and TCRbeta repertoire profiling with unique molecular barcoding was performed on peripheral blood of monozygotic twin pairs concordant or discordant for inflammatory bowel disease. Smoking habits were recorded for all twin pairs, with individuals classified as current, former or never smokers. The library was made by 5' RACE. Each TCR library was prepared from about 3.5 ug of total RNA. For each sample, cDNA synthesis was carried out in eight separate reactions using SMARTScribe reverse transcriptase. Unique molecular identifiers containing a 6-nucleotide sample barcode were introduced through template switching during cDNA synthesis. TCRalpha and TCRbeta cDNA was amplified in two nested PCRs of approximately 17 and 9 cycles, and bead purification was carried out after each PCR. Before amplification, the cDNA was treated with uracil DNA-glycosylase and purified using the QIAquick PCR purification kit. The second PCR was the step at which Illumina TruSeq-compatible adapters and sample-specific barcodes were added. TapeStation and Qubit were used to check library quality and concentration, and 4 to 6 ng of each library was pooled. Sequencing of the pooled libraries was done on an Illumina HiSeq2500 single-index Rapid Run using custom sequencing primers and 2 x 100 bp reads. Turning to the authors' computational methods: PCR and sequencing errors were corrected by UMI-based consensus assembly using MiGEC version 1.2.6. MiXCR version 2.1.1 handled V(D)J alignment, clonotype assembly and CDR3 extraction. To normalise gene usage, clonotype sharing and MAIT/NKT TCR abundance, the analysis used the top 1000, 10 000 and 20 000 clonotypes per sample. Diversity was computed as the inverse Simpson index with the vegan R package after downsampling to 27 000 UMIs. Statistical testing used paired Mann-Whitney U tests on the discordant twin pairs and applied Benjamini-Hochberg correction for multiple testing. One entry per CDR3 protein sequence results from the TCRdb reprocessing of the reads, with DNA left out. The V and J calls here are based on TCRdb, not the publication. Per the sample table, the count is approximately 400,000 distinct CDR3 sequences. Of the sample, 2% to 2.5% is held by the ten largest clones.

The data were obtained in a study of monozygotic twins with inflammatory bowel disease (dated by TCRdb to between 2018 and 2021). A note on the overall study: The complete study included about 28 monozygotic twin pairs: 19 IBD-discordant Danish pairs and nine German pairs, of which four were IBD-concordant and five were IBD-discordant. Within discordant pairs, disease-associated traits were sought mainly by comparing IBD patients with their genetically identical healthy co-twins. Each individual had, on average, about 151 000 unique TCRalpha sequences and 181 000 unique TCRbeta sequences available for analysis. What the work shows at the level of the full study, not this receptor alone: The analysis was unable to tell apart different T cell subtypes. Because patients received different immunosuppressive treatments, the repertoires may have picked up extra background noise and variability between individuals. No single strong signal or clonotype linked to IBD turned up in the results, so the idea that one exists was not supported. TCRbeta repertoire diversity, by inverse Simpson index, was decreased in IBD patients compared with their healthy co-twins. Repertoire similarity did not differ between concordant and discordant twins, which could be due to limited statistical power. Compared with healthy twins, IBD patients shared fewer clonotypes with other individuals, and the difference was most pronounced in patients with signs of disease activity.

Reading the germline V gene gives CDR1 LGHNA and CDR2 YNFKEQ. The CDR3 measures 15 amino acids from cysteine to phenylalanine. The coding DNA is unavailable. The TCR sequence derives from a human donor with ulcerative colitis or Crohn's disease, or a healthy co-twin of an affected twin (not recorded which). Recombination joined TRBV4-2 with TRBJ2-5; the TCRdb call, TRBD2, lacks DNA for checking. The sequenced material came from blood. The CDR3 protein sequence reads: CASSQLTSGTETQYF.